This T cell receptor beta chain was found in a study of OX40 agonist ivuxolimab in advanced cancers. For the study at large: The study treated patients with ivuxolimab, an agonistic anti-OX40 (CD134) antibody. Study-level findings and limits: Low normalized T-cell clonal expansion was also seen in some nonresponders.

With respect to this clone: Its target is unknown.

CDR3 length: 12 amino acids. The V end was cut by 4 bases, the J end by 4 bases, with 7 bases between. Germline loops: CDR1 SGHVS, CDR2 FNYEAQ. Some clones are missing from TCRdb's copy, which holds only in-frame ones; the method was immunoSEQ multiplex PCR. The sample includes roughly 23,000 clones, about four fifths of them seen just once. Sequenced material: CD4+ or CD8+ T cells sorted from blood, taken in a trial of the OX40 agonist ivuxolimab. The gene calls are TRBV7-6 and TRBJ1-2, with no clear D. The receptor's source is an adult with an advanced solid tumor such as melanoma, head and neck, liver or kidney cancer. This CDR3 reads CASSSGRYGYTF. The CDR3 coding sequence is TGTGCCAGCAGCTCGGGTCGCTATGGCTACACCTTC.